These 23 T cell receptor beta chains originate from one sample sequenced in a study of blood T cell repertoires in COVID-19. Profiled with immunoSEQ multiplex PCR; TCRdb holds only in-frame clones, not every one. This table holds 140,000 to 150,000 clones, 70% to 90% found once. Sequencing was performed on PBMCs or T cells enriched from blood (not recorded which). Receptors were obtained from a woman aged 40 to 50 who had recovered from COVID-19.

The chain has TRBV19 and TRBJ1-3; D is undetermined. The CDR3 sequence is 12 residues long. Trimming left V 5 bases short and J 0 bases short, with 2 bases between. Germline CDR1 LNHDA, CDR2 SQIVND (reference sequence). CDR3 nucleotides: TGTGCCAGTAGTTACTCTGGAAACACCATATATTTT. Translated, it gives CASSYSGNTIYF.

The chain employs TRBV2 and TRBJ2-5, with 7 bases identical to TRBD2. The CDR3 length is 16 residues. J was trimmed by 4 bases and V by 2 bases; bases with no gene match: 10. Germline V gene data show CDR1 as SNHLY and CDR2 as FYNNEI. CDR3 nucleotide sequence: TGTGCCAGCAGTGAACCCGCGCGGGAGTTGGCAGAGACCCAGTACTTC. Translated: CASSEPARELAETQYF. The full variable domain, its missing parts supplied by reference TRBV2 and TRBJ2-5, is EPEVTQTPSHQVTQMGQEVILRCVPISNHLYFYWYRQILGQKVEFLVSFYNNEISEKSEIFDDQFSVERPDGSNFTLKIRSTKLEDSAMYFCASSEPARELAETQYFGPGTRLLVL.

The chain recombines TRBV7-8 with TRBJ1-1; 10 nucleotides match TRBD1. Germline V gene lookup returns CDR1 SGHVS and CDR2 FQNEAQ. V shed 1 base and J 3 bases; nucleotides not matched to a gene: 2. CDR3 size: 15 residues. CDR3 in DNA: TGTGCCAGCAGCTTAGTAGGACAGGGGGACACTGAAGCTTTCTTT. Translation: CASSLVGQGDTEAFF.

The CDR3 region is CASSYDSTEAFF. CDR3 DNA sequence: TGCGCCAGCAGTTACGACAGCACTGAAGCTTTCTTT. The chain carries TRBV5-1 and TRBJ1-1, with D possibly matching TRBD1 (5 bases). V dropped 5 bases and J dropped 4 bases, with 9 bases sitting between them. The CDR3 is 12 residues long. The germline V gene encodes CDR1 SGHRS and CDR2 YFSETQ. The full variable domain, completed using reference TRBV5-1 and TRBJ1-1, is KAGVTQTPRYLIKTRGQQVTLSCSPISGHRSVSWYQQTPGQGLQFLFEYFSETQRNKGNFPGRFSGRQFSNSRSEMNVSTLELGDSALYLCASSYDSTEAFFGQGTRLTVV.

This clone was seen just once. This chain connects TRBV7-9 to TRBJ1-3, with TRBD1 matching 9 bases. The CDR3 contains 16 residues. With 4 bases clipped from V and 5 bases from J, the junction kept 9 bases outside the gene matches. Germline-derived CDR1 and CDR2 are SEHNR and FQNEAQ (reference sequence). In DNA form, the CDR3 reads TGTGCCAGCAGCTCTCAGGGACAGGGTGGAAGAAACACCATATATTTT. Translation: CASSSQGQGGRNTIYF.

The chain combines TRBV2 with TRBJ2-2, with 8 bases matching TRBD1. This CDR3 has 14 amino acids. V lost 9 bases, J lost 2 bases, and 5 bases stayed unmatched. Germline CDR1 is SNHLY and CDR2 is FYNNEI. The CDR3 bases are TGTGCCAGTAGGGACAGGAGAAACACCGGGGAGCTGTTTTTT. Translated, it gives CASRDRRNTGELFF.

The chain links TRBV20-1 to TRBJ2-1, with D maybe TRBD1 (6 bases). Trimming removed 6 bases at V and 7 bases at J, with 10 bases between. This CDR3 is 11 amino acids long. The germline V gene has CDR1 DFQATT and CDR2 SNEGSKA (reference sequence). As DNA, the CDR3 is TGCAGTGCCCAGGGGTTGAATGAGCAGTTCTTC. The encoded protein is CSAQGLNEQFF.

V gene TRBV5-6 combines with J gene TRBJ2-2, with D hard to call. This CDR3 contains 12 residues. The germline V and J ends were trimmed by 3 bases and 3 bases, with 3 bases remaining between them. Germline V CDR1 and CDR2: SGHDT, YYEEEE. The CDR3 DNA reads TGTGCCAGCAGCTCCTACACCGGGGAGCTGTTTTTT. Its protein is CASSSYTGELFF. Based on the CDR3 plus reference TRBV5-6 and TRBJ2-2, the full variable domain is DAGVTQSPTHLIKTRGQQVTLRCSPKSGHDTVSWYQQALGQGPQFIFQYYEEEERQRGNFPDRFSGHQFPNYSSELNVNALLLGDSALYLCASSSYTGELFFGEGSRLTVL.

This clone was seen a single time. V and J are TRBV6-1 and TRBJ2-3; 7 bases map to TRBD2. CDR1 is MNHNS and CDR2 is SASEGT in the germline V gene. V was pared by 3 bases and J by 4 bases, with 16 bases of the junction left unmatched. The CDR3 extends over 18 amino acids. The CDR3 sequence: CASSEGWGSGLPPDTQYF. CDR3 DNA sequence: TGTGCCAGCAGTGAGGGTTGGGGTAGCGGGCTACCTCCAGATACGCAGTATTTT.

The rearrangement joins TRBV6-1 to TRBJ1-1, with TRBD1 as a possible D gene (6 bases). The CDR3 has 14 residues. CDR1 and CDR2 (germline): MNHNS, SASEGT. V gave up 3 bases and J gave up 5 bases, with 13 bases separating them. The CDR3 DNA sequence: TGTGCCAGCAGTGATTTGCAGGGGTGGACTGAAGCTTTCTTT. This sequence encodes CASSDLQGWTEAFF.

The chain has TRBV6-5 and TRBJ1-6; D unresolved. The CDR3 is 15 amino acids. Trimming took off 9 bases at V and 0 bases at J, with 12 bases between the two ends. CDR1 is MNHEY and CDR2 is SVGAGI in the germline V gene. The CDR3 protein is CASEAPSSYNSPLHF. The CDR3 DNA reads as TGTGCCAGTGAGGCCCCGAGCTCCTATAATTCACCCCTCCACTTT.

A single count supports this clone. V is TRBV5-6 and J is TRBJ1-2, with TRBD1 matching 7 bases. The CDR3 runs to 13 residues. Losses at the gene ends were 4 bases for V and 4 bases for J; bases not matched to a gene: 4. CDR1 and CDR2 from the germline V gene are SGHDT and YYEEEE. The CDR3 DNA sequence: TGTGCCAGCAGCAGGGACAGCACCTATGGCTACACCTTC. This codes for CASSRDSTYGYTF.

This sequence joins TRBV3-1 (or the pseudogene TRBV3-2) and TRBJ1-3, with D perhaps matching TRBD1 (6 bases). Trimming took off 3 bases at V and 1 base at J, with 13 bases between the two ends. CDR3 length: 16 residues. The V gene's germline CDR1 is LGHDT and CDR2 YNNKEL (reference sequence). CDR3 in amino acids: CASSHLSTGSGNTIYF. The CDR3 nucleotides read TGTGCCAGCAGCCACCTATCGACAGGTTCTGGAAACACCATATATTTT.

V and J are TRBV2 and TRBJ2-5, with TRBD1 matching over 10 bases. Germline lookup yields CDR1 SNHLY and CDR2 FYNNEI. This CDR3 spans 15 amino acids. V lost 4 bases, J lost 4 bases, and 6 bases stayed unmatched. The chain's CDR3 is CASSAETGGSETQYF. The CDR3 DNA is TGTGCCAGCAGTGCCGAGACAGGGGGCTCAGAGACCCAGTACTTC.

This chain connects TRBV30 to TRBJ2-7; TRBD1 aligns across 10 bases. The germline CDR1 and CDR2 sequences are GTSNPN and SVGIG (reference sequence). With V trimmed by 4 bases and J by 3 bases, 3 bases remained unmatched. The CDR3 is made up of 13 amino acids. The CDR3 DNA follows: TGTGCCTGGAAATGGACAGGGGGCTACGAGCAGTACTTC. Amino acid sequence: CAWKWTGGYEQYF. Using reference TRBV30 and TRBJ2-7 for the parts outside the CDR3, the full variable domain is SQTIHQWPATLVQPVGSPLSLECTVEGTSNPNLYWYRQAAGRGLQLLFYSVGIGQISSEVPQNLSASRPQDRQFILSSKKLLLSDSGFYLCAWKWTGGYEQYFGPGTRLTVT.

The genes are TRBV7-8 and TRBJ2-1; 7 nucleotides match TRBD1. Unmatched junction bases numbered 18, after V lost 6 bases and J lost 1 base. The CDR3 consists of 19 residues. Germline loops: CDR1 SGHVS, CDR2 FQNEAQ. The CDR3 loop reads CASRKGQYLAGGSYNEQFF. CDR3 in DNA: TGTGCCAGCAGGAAGGGACAGTACCTCGCAGGGGGATCCTACAATGAGCAGTTCTTC. Complete variable domain (other parts from reference TRBV7-8 and TRBJ2-1): GAGVSQSPRYKVAKRGQDVALRCDPISGHVSLFWYQQALGQGPEFLTYFQNEAQLDKSGLPSDRFFAERPEGSVSTLKIQRTQQEDSAVYLCASRKGQYLAGGSYNEQFFGPGTRLTVL.

The V call is TRBV6-5, the J call TRBJ2-7; weak D call: TRBD2 (6 bases). Germline V gives CDR1 MNHEY, CDR2 SVGAGI. CDR3 length: 15 amino acids. The V end lost 2 bases, the J end lost 7 bases, and 18 bases lay between the germline ends. Here the CDR3 DNA reads TGTGCCAGCAGTTACCAGAGACTAGTCGGTGGTGAGCAGTACTTC. Its translation is CASSYQRLVGGEQYF.

The chain recombines TRBV6-6 with TRBJ2-3; no clear D. Trimming took 7 bases from V and 2 from J, leaving 10 bases between them. Germline V gene lookup returns CDR1 MNHNY and CDR2 SVGAGI (reference sequence). CDR3 size: 13 residues. For the CDR3, the DNA is TGTGCCAGCATGGCGCAGGTCACAGATACGCAGTATTTT. It is translated as CASMAQVTDTQYF.

The chain links TRBV7-9 to TRBJ1-2; D is possibly TRBD1 (6 bases). V was shortened by 3 bases and J by 7 bases, with 9 bases between the two germline ends. The germline CDR1 and CDR2 sequences are SEHNR and FQNEAQ (reference sequence). The CDR3 totals 12 residues. The CDR3 loop reads CASSFDRPGYTF. CDR3 bases: TGTGCCAGCAGCTTCGACAGGCCTGGCTACACCTTC.

This chain joins TRBV2 and TRBJ2-3; 9 nucleotides align to TRBD1. Germline loops: CDR1 SNHLY, CDR2 FYNNEI. There are 15 residues in the CDR3. V shed 5 bases, J shed 2 bases, and the junction held 5 bases outside the gene matches. CDR3 in amino acids: CASSPGQGPTDTQYF. In DNA, the CDR3 is TGTGCCAGCAGTCCCGGACAGGGGCCCACAGATACGCAGTATTTT.

This chain uses TRBV5-1 with TRBJ2-2; 10 positions match TRBD1. The CDR3 totals 14 residues. Germline V lookup: CDR1 SGHRS, CDR2 YFSETQ. After removal of 2 bases from V and 6 bases from J, the junction contained 1 base not matched to a gene. CDR3 nucleotides: TGCGCCAGCAGCTTTGGACAGGGGGCCGGGGAGCTGTTTTTT. Protein product: CASSFGQGAGELFF.

This clone was found once. This chain uses TRBV20-1 with TRBJ1-2; no reliable D call. Trimming removed 3 bases at V and 0 bases at J, with 8 bases between. From germline, CDR1 is DFQATT and CDR2 SNEGSKA (reference sequence). This CDR3 contains 13 residues. This CDR3 reads CSASSRTNYGYTF. In DNA form, the CDR3 reads TGCAGTGCTAGTTCGAGGACTAACTATGGCTACACCTTC.

The chain uses TRBV19 and TRBJ1-5, with 9 nucleotides matching TRBD1. Per germline, CDR1 LNHDA and CDR2 SQIVND (reference sequence). The CDR3 is 18 residues long. After removal of 2 bases from V and 0 bases from J, the junction contained 8 bases not matched to a gene. The CDR3, as DNA: TGTGCCAGTAGTATAAGGGGGACAGGGCTGTATAGCAATCAGCCCCAGCATTTT. It yields the protein CASSIRGTGLYSNQPQHF.